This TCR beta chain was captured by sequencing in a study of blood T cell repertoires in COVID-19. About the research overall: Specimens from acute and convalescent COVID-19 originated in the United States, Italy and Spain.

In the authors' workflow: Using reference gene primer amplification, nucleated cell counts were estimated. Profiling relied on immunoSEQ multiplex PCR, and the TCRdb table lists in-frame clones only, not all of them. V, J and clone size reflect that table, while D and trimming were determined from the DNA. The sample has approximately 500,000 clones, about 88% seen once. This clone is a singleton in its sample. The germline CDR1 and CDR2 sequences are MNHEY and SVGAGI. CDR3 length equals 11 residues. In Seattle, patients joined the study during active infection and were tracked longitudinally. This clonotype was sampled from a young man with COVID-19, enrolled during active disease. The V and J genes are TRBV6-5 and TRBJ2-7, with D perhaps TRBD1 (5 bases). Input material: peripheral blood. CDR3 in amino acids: CAQGSAYEQYF. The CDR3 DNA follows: TGTGCTCAGGGAAGTGCCTACGAGCAGTACTTC.